A selection of T cell receptor beta chains follows, all from one sample in a study of control samples from healthy donors and cancer patients. Clones were read by immunoSEQ multiplex PCR, and TCRdb kept only the in-frame ones, dropping some. The data show some 200,000 clones, roughly 94% seen once. Source material: blood. The source of these receptors is a man between 45 and 60 years old in good health. Each CDR3 is given with its conserved first and last residue. The D gene is left open where the match is weak.

V: TRBV9
J: TRBJ1-1
D: TRBD1
CDR3: CASSVLGTVNTEAFF

V: TRBV18
J: TRBJ1-4
D: -
CDR3: CASSPREGDEKLFF

V: TRBV5-4
J: TRBJ2-2
D: -
CDR3: CASSLDGPAGPGELFF

V: TRBV19
J: TRBJ2-1
D: -
CDR3: CASSMFKESNEQFF

V: TRBV3-1/TRBV3-2
J: TRBJ1-6
D: TRBD1
CDR3: CASSQWTGGSPLHF

V: TRBV3-1/TRBV3-2
J: TRBJ1-5
D: -
CDR3: CASSQGGLYQPQHF

V: TRBV10-3
J: TRBJ1-1
D: -
CDR3: CAIKSREDTEAFF

V: TRBV14
J: TRBJ2-3
D: -
CDR3: CASSWDNSDTQYF

V: TRBV9
J: TRBJ1-3
D: TRBD1
CDR3: CASSAGGWVGNTIYF

V: TRBV2
J: TRBJ2-5
D: -
CDR3: CAGSGQVQETQYF

V: TRBV7-2
J: TRBJ2-5
D: -
CDR3: CASSLTGRTWQETQYF

V: TRBV15
J: TRBJ1-2
D: TRBD1
CDR3: CATSSQGARHGYTF

V: TRBV7-9
J: TRBJ1-4
D: -
CDR3: CASSPPSDIGKLFF

V: TRBV3-1/TRBV3-2
J: TRBJ1-6
D: -
CDR3: CASSQVSGATNNSPLHF

V: TRBV25-1
J: TRBJ1-3
D: -
CDR3: CASNQGAAGNTIYF

V: TRBV7-9
J: TRBJ2-1
D: TRBD1
CDR3: CASSFSGTGVHNEQFF

V: TRBV30
J: TRBJ1-1
D: -
CDR3: CASSGRGWNTEAFF

V: TRBV10-3
J: TRBJ2-3
D: TRBD2
CDR3: CAISESSISGGRTDTQYF

V: TRBV30
J: TRBJ1-4
D: -
CDR3: CAWNPGMSGAGEKLFF

V: TRBV5-1
J: TRBJ1-1
D: -
CDR3: CASSSLGGTEAFF

V: TRBV3-1/TRBV3-2
J: TRBJ2-3
D: -
CDR3: CASSQRASDTQYF

V: TRBV11-2
J: TRBJ1-5
D: -
CDR3: CASSPGESLYSNQPQHF

V: TRBV5-1
J: TRBJ2-5
D: TRBD1
CDR3: CASSSRGQGDGSQYF

V: TRBV7-6
J: TRBJ1-1
D: -
CDR3: CASRKWLRGRVNTEAFF

V: TRBV3-1/TRBV3-2
J: TRBJ2-2
D: -
CDR3: CASSHWAGELFF

V: TRBV6-2/TRBV6-3
J: TRBJ1-6
D: -
CDR3: CASSSGRTAYNSPLHF

V: TRBV5-6
J: TRBJ1-6
D: -
CDR3: CASSLGSQELTLHF

V: TRBV6-5
J: TRBJ2-5
D: TRBD1
CDR3: CASSSGTGLKTQYF

V: TRBV5-1
J: TRBJ2-1
D: -
CDR3: CASFSGTGLSNEQFF

V: TRBV3-1/TRBV3-2
J: TRBJ1-5
D: -
CDR3: CASSPTSGGTNQPQHF

V: TRBV7-6
J: TRBJ1-2
D: TRBD1
CDR3: CASSLAGTGDYGYTF

V: TRBV15
J: TRBJ2-3
D: TRBD1
CDR3: CATSRPQGARTDTQYF

V: TRBV29-1
J: TRBJ1-1
D: -
CDR3: CSVLTGRSFVNTEAFF

V: TRBV3-1/TRBV3-2
J: TRBJ2-7
D: -
CDR3: CASSHRAASSYEQYF

V: TRBV2
J: TRBJ1-5
D: -
CDR3: CASSVQRNQPQHF

V: TRBV29-1
J: TRBJ1-6
D: -
CDR3: CSVKSGTSYNSPLHF

V: TRBV5-1
J: TRBJ1-2
D: -
CDR3: CASRPQGDQGYGYTF

V: TRBV5-4
J: TRBJ1-1
D: -
CDR3: CASSFPSGNTEAFF

V: TRBV6-5
J: TRBJ1-3
D: -
CDR3: CASSYSISGVENLLYF

V: TRBV2
J: TRBJ2-2
D: -
CDR3: CASTSMNTGELFF

V: TRBV28
J: TRBJ1-5
D: -
CDR3: CASSSTPDLSNQPQHF

V: TRBV7-9
J: TRBJ2-1
D: TRBD2
CDR3: CASVEPTSRNEQFF

V: TRBV2
J: TRBJ1-6
D: -
CDR3: CASSDEATDSPLHF